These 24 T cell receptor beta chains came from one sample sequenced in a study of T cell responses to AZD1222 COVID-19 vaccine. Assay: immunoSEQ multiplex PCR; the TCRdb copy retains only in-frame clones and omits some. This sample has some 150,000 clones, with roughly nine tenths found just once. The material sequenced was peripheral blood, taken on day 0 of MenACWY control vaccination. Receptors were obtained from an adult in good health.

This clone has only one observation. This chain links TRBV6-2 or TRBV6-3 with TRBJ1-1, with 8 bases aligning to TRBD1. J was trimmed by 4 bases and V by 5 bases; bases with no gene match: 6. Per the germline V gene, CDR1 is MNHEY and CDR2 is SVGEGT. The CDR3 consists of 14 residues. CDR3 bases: TGTGCCAGCAGTGGACAGGGTTTGAGCACTGAAGCTTTCTTT. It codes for CASSGQGLSTEAFF.

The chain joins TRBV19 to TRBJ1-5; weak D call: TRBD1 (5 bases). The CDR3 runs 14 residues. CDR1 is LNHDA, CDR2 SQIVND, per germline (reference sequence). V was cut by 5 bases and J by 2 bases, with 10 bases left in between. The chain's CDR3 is CASSQQGGNQPQHF. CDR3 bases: TGTGCCAGTAGTCAGCAGGGAGGCAATCAGCCCCAGCATTTT.

In DNA, the CDR3 is TGTGCCAGCAGCAAACGGGGGGCCCGGGGGCGAAACACCGGGGAGCTGTTTTTT. Its protein is CASSKRGARGRNTGELFF. This chain uses TRBV21-1 with TRBJ2-2; the DNA was not compared with TRBD2, the D call given in the table. TRBV21-1 is noted as a pseudogene. This CDR3 is built from 18 residues.

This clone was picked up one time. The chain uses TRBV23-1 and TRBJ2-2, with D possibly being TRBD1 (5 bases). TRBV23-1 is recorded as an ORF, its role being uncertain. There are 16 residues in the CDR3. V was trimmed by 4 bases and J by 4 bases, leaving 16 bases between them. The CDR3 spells CASSPRAYRPTGELFF. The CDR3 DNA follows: TGCGCCAGCAGTCCCCGGGCCTACAGGCCCACCGGGGAGCTGTTTTTT.

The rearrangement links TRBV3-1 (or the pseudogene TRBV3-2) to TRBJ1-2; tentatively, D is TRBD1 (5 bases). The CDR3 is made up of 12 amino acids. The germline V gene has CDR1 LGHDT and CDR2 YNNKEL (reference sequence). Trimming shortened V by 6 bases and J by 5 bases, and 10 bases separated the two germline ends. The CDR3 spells CASRQDTYGYTF. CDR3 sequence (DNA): TGTGCCAGCAGACAGGACACATATGGCTACACCTTC.

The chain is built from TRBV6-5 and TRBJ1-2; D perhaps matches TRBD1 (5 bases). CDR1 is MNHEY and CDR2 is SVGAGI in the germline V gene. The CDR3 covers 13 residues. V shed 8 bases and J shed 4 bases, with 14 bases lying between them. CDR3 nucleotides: TGTGCCAGCTTTAGCCGGGGGGTCTATGGCTACACCTTC. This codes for CASFSRGVYGYTF.

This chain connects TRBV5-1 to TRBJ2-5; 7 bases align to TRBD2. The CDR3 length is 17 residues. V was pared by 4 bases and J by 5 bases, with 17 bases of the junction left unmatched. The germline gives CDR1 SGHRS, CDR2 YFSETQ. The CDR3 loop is CASSPQSTSVGRETQYF. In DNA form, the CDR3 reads TGCGCCAGCAGCCCACAATCAACTAGCGTTGGGAGGGAGACCCAGTACTTC.

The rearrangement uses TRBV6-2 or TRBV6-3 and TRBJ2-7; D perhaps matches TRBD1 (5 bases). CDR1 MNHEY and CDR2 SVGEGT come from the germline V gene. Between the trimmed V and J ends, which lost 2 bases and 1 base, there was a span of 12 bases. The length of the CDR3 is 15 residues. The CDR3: CASSYPDRQSYEQYF. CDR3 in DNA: TGTGCCAGCAGTTACCCCGATAGACAGTCCTACGAGCAGTACTTC.

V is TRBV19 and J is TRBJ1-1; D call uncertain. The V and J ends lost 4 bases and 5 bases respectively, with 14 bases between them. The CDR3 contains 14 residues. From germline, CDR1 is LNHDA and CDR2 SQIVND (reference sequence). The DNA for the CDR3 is TGTGCCAGTAGTAAGGAGGGAACTCGGACTGAAGCTTTCTTT. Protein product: CASSKEGTRTEAFF.

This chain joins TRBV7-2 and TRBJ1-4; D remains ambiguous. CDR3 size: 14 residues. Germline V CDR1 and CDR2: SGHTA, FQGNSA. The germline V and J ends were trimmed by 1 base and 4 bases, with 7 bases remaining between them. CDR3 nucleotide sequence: TGTGCCAGCAGCTTAGTGGCAGTTAATGAAAAACTGTTTTTT. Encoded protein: CASSLVAVNEKLFF.

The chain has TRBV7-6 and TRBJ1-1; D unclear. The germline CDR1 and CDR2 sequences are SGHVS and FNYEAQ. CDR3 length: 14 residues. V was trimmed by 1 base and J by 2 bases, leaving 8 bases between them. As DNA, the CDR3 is TGTGCCAGCAGCTTAGATTGGGGTAACACTGAAGCTTTCTTT. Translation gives CASSLDWGNTEAFF. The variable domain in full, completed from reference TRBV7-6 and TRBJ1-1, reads GAGVSQSPRYKVTKRGQDVALRCDPISGHVSLYWYRQALGQGPEFLTYFNYEAQQDKSGLPNDRFSAERPEGSISTLTIQRTEQRDSAMYRCASSLDWGNTEAFFGQGTRLTVV.

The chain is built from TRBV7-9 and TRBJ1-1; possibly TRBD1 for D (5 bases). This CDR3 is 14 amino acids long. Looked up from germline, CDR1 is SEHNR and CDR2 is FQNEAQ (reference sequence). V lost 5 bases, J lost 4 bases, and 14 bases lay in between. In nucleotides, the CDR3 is TGTGCCAGCAGCCCTAACCGGGGGGGCACTGAAGCTTTCTTT. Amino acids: CASSPNRGGTEAFF.

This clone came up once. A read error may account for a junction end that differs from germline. CDR3: CASRLAGNSPLHF. The DNA of the CDR3 is TGCGCCAGCAGATTGGCGGGCAATTCACCCCTCCACTTT. V gene TRBV5-1 combines with J gene TRBJ1-6; D unresolved. CDR1 SGHRS and CDR2 YFSETQ come from the germline V gene. The length of the CDR3 is 13 residues.

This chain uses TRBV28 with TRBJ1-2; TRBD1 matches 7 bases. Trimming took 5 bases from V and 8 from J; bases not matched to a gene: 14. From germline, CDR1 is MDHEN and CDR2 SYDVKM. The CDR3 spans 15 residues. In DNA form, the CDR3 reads TGTGCCAGCAGTGAAGGCGTCAGGGGGGGAAGGGGCTACACCTTC. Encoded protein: CASSEGVRGGRGYTF.

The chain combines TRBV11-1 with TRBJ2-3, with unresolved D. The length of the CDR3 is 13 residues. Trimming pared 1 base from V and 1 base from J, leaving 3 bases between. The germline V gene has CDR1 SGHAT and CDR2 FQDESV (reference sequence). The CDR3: CASSLDGTDTQYF. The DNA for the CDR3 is TGTGCCAGCAGCTTAGATGGCACAGATACGCAGTATTTT.

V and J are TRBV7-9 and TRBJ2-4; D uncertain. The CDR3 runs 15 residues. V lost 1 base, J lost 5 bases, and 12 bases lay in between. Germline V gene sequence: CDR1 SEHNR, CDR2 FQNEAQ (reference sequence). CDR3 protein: CASSLDTVTQNIQYF. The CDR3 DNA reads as TGTGCCAGCAGCTTAGACACGGTAACCCAAAACATTCAGTACTTC.

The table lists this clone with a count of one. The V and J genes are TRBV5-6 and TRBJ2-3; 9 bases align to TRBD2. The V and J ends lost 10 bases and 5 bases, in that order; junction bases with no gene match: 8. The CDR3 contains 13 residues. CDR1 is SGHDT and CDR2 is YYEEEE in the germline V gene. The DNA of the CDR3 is TGTGCCCACTCAGCGGGAGGTCTAGATACGCAGTATTTT. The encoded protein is CAHSAGGLDTQYF.

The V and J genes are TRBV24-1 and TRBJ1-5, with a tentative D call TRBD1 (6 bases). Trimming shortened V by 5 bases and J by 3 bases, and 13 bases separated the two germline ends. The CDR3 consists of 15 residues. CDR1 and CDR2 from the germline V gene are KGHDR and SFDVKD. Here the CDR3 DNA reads TGTGCCACCAGTGGCCAGGGGTTGGCCAATCAGCCCCAGCATTTT. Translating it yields CATSGQGLANQPQHF.

The CDR3 here is CASRPYGTEAFF. CDR3 DNA sequence: TGTGCCAGCAGGCCCTATGGCACTGAAGCTTTCTTT. The chain employs TRBV7-3 and TRBJ1-1; unclear D gene. Trimming stripped 6 bases from V and 4 bases from J, with 9 bases between. Germline V CDR1 and CDR2: SGHTA, FQGTGA. This CDR3 is built from 12 residues.

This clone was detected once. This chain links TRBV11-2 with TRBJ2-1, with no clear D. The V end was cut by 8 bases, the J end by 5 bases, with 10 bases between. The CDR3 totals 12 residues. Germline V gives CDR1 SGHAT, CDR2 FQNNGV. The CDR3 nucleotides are TGTGCCAGCCGCTGGAGAAACAATGAGCAGTTCTTC. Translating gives CASRWRNNEQFF.

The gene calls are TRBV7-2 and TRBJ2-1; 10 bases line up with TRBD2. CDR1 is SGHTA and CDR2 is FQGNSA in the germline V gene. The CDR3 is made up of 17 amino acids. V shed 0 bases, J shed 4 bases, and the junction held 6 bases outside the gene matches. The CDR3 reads CASSLAVAGGGYNEQFF. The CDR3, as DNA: TGTGCCAGCAGCTTAGCGGTAGCGGGAGGAGGTTACAATGAGCAGTTCTTC.

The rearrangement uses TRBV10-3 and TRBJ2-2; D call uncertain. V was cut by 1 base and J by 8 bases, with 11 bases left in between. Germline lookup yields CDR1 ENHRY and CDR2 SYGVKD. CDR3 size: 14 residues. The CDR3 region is CAISELTKQGELFF. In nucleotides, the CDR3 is TGTGCCATCAGTGAGTTAACCAAGCAAGGGGAGCTGTTTTTT.

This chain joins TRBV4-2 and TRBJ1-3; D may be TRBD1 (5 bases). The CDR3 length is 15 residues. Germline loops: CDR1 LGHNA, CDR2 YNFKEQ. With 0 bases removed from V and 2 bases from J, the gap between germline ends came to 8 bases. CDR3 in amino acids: CASSQEGVTGNTIYF. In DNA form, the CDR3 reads TGTGCCAGCAGCCAAGAGGGGGTTACTGGAAACACCATATATTTT.

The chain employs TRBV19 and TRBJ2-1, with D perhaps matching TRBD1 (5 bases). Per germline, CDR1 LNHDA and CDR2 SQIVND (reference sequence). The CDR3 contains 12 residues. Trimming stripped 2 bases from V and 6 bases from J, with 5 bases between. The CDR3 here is CASSIRGNEQFF. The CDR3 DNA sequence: TGTGCCAGTAGTATAAGGGGCAATGAGCAGTTCTTC.